What follows are 9 T cell receptor beta chains derived from one specimen sequenced in a study of human T cells and chemical hapten exposure. Time point given: patch test 2, 6 weeks after DPC sensitization. Documented treatment: therapeutic diphenylcyclopropenone sensitization with weekly scalp DPC. TCRdb re-analysed the RACE reads in MiXCR, keeping a single row per CDR3 protein. This table holds 95,000 or so distinct CDR3 sequences, 9.5% to 12% found once. This specimen consisted of whole blood, obtained in connection with sensitization to the hapten diphenylcyclopropenone (DPC). These receptors were collected from a woman aged 40 to 50 with alopecia areata. Some clones in this sample may be carry-over from other donors' samples.

The chain has TRBV25-1 and TRBJ2-3, with D maybe TRBD2 (6 bases). Deletions cut 8 bases from V and 3 bases from J, with 6 bases between. Germline V gene lookup returns CDR1 MGHDK and CDR2 SYGVNS. CDR3 length: 11 residues. The CDR3 is CASGLTDTQYF. CDR3 DNA sequence: TGTGCCAGCGGACTAACAGATACGCAGTATTTT.

The DNA of the CDR3 is TGTGCCACCAGCAGAGAACCAAGTCTCAAAAACATTCAGTACTTC. Translation gives CATSREPSLKNIQYF. The rearrangement uses TRBV15 and TRBJ2-4; D is ambiguous. Germline assignment: CDR1 LNHNV and CDR2 YYDKDF (reference sequence). The CDR3 runs to 15 residues. V shed 0 bases and J shed 3 bases, with 9 bases lying between them.

This clonotype was detected many times. V and J are TRBV20-1 and TRBJ1-6; 8 bases are a match to TRBD1. The CDR3 extends over 12 amino acids. Germline loops: CDR1 DFQATT, CDR2 SNEGSKA (reference sequence). V shed 3 bases and J 11 bases; nucleotides not matched to a gene: 3. The CDR3 protein is CSARATGAPLHF. The CDR3 DNA reads as TGCAGTGCTAGGGCGACAGGGGCACCCCTCCACTTT.

CDR3 residues: CASNPGANTGELFF. CDR3 in DNA: TGTGCCAGCAATCCCGGAGCGAACACCGGGGAGCTGTTTTTT. V usage is TRBV6-2 or TRBV6-3 and J usage is TRBJ2-2, with D unresolved. CDR1 and CDR2 from the germline V gene are MNHEY and SVGEGT. V lost 7 bases and J 0 bases, leaving 9 bases between the germline ends. The length of the CDR3 is 14 residues.

Turning to this clonotype: A much larger clonotype is one base distant, so this may be a read error. This chain uses TRBV6-5 with TRBJ2-7, with TRBD1 matching 7 bases. The V and J ends lost 6 bases and 3 bases, in that order; junction bases with no gene match: 8. The CDR3 consists of 14 residues. Germline CDR1 and CDR2: MNHEY and SVGAGI. The CDR3 is CASSSRDRLYEQYF. CDR3 in DNA: TGTGCCAGCAGCTCCCGGGACAGACTCTACGAGCAGTACTTC.

There are many counts of this clonotype. The chain carries TRBV19 and TRBJ2-6; 8 bases match TRBD1. Germline CDR1 is LNHDA and CDR2 is SQIVND (reference sequence). This CDR3 comprises 18 residues. Trimming cost V 5 bases and J 3 bases; bases outside gene matches: 12. CDR3 DNA: TGTGCCAGTAGTCCATGGACAGGGCTAACGGATGGGGCCAACGTCCTGACTTTC. It codes for CASSPWTGLTDGANVLTF.

The V call is TRBV6-5, the J call TRBJ1-1, with TRBD1 identical over 7 bases. Germline V lookup: CDR1 MNHEY, CDR2 SVGAGI. The CDR3 contains 14 residues. V trimming: 5 bases; J trimming: 7 bases; junction bases outside the gene matches: 10. The CDR3 here is CASSPPRQGGEAFF. CDR3 DNA sequence: TGTGCCAGCAGTCCCCCTCGACAGGGAGGTGAAGCTTTCTTT.

At least ten counts were recorded for this clonotype. This sequence joins TRBV20-1 and TRBJ2-7; tentatively, D is TRBD1 (5 bases). The CDR3 totals 11 residues. Trimming cost V 3 bases and J 12 bases, with 15 bases left between them. Germline loops: CDR1 DFQATT, CDR2 SNEGSKA (reference sequence). The CDR3: CSASYRTRPYF. The CDR3 DNA follows: TGCAGTGCTAGTTACAGGACCCGACCGTACTTC.

V usage is TRBV10-2 and J usage is TRBJ2-5; a weak D match, TRBD2 (6 bases). V was clipped by 4 bases and J by 0 bases, with 9 bases between them. The CDR3 sequence is 14 residues long. Looked up from germline, CDR1 is WSHSY and CDR2 is SAAADI. Here the CDR3 reads CASSGGGYQETQYF. The CDR3 region has the DNA TGCGCCAGCAGTGGCGGAGGGTACCAAGAGACCCAGTACTTC.